This is a list of T cell receptor beta chains from one sample in a study of control samples from healthy donors and cancer patients. Sequenced by immunoSEQ multiplex PCR; TCRdb stores in-frame clones only, minus some. There are 150,000 to 200,000 clones in the sample; approximately 92% occur only once, and 1.4% lies in the top ten. The source material was blood. All receptors derive from a man younger than 40 in good health. CDR3s include the opening cysteine and the closing phenylalanine or tryptophan. The D gene is left open where the match is weak. Size values are once, few and many counts, or a class for expanded clones, and some rows have none.

d_gene: NA; j_gene: TRBJ1-4; abundance: NA; v_gene: TRBV19; CDR3nt: TGTGCCAGTAGTATAAGGGGCCGCTATAATGAAAAACTGTTTTTT; CDR3aa: CASSIRGRYNEKLFF
d_gene: TRBD1; j_gene: TRBJ2-5; abundance: NA; v_gene: TRBV4-2; CDR3nt: TGTGCCAGCAGCCAAGAACGTAGACAGGGAAGAGGGACCCAGTACTTC; CDR3aa: CASSQERRQGRGTQYF
d_gene: TRBD2; j_gene: TRBJ2-1; abundance: NA; v_gene: TRBV11-2; CDR3nt: TGTGCCAGCAGCCCGGGACTAGCGGGAGGGCTGCTCAATGAGCAGTTCTTC; CDR3aa: CASSPGLAGGLLNEQFF
d_gene: NA; j_gene: TRBJ2-7; abundance: once; v_gene: TRBV6-2/TRBV6-3; CDR3nt: TGTGCCAGCAGTCGAACTAGCTCCGAGCAGTACTTC; CDR3aa: CASSRTSSEQYF
d_gene: NA; j_gene: TRBJ2-5; abundance: many; v_gene: TRBV6-2/TRBV6-3; CDR3nt: TGTGCCAGCAGTCCGGACGCCCAAGAGACCCAGTACTTC; CDR3aa: CASSPDAQETQYF
d_gene: NA; j_gene: TRBJ2-4; abundance: once; v_gene: TRBV29-1; CDR3nt: TGCAGCGTTCGCGGGGGCGACAAAAACATTCAGTACTTC; CDR3aa: CSVRGGDKNIQYF
d_gene: NA; j_gene: TRBJ2-3; abundance: once; v_gene: TRBV11-2; CDR3nt: TGTGCCAGCAGCTCCCAAGGGAATGGAGCAGATACGCAGTATTTT; CDR3aa: CASSSQGNGADTQYF
d_gene: TRBD1; j_gene: TRBJ2-6; abundance: once; v_gene: TRBV9; CDR3nt: TGTGCCAGCAGCACGGGACAGGGATTGATCTCTGGGGCCAACGTCCTGACTTTC; CDR3aa: CASSTGQGLISGANVLTF
d_gene: TRBD1; j_gene: TRBJ2-5; abundance: NA; v_gene: TRBV5-4; CDR3nt: TGTGCCAGCAGCGCGGGACAGGGTAAAGAGACCCAGTACTTC; CDR3aa: CASSAGQGKETQYF
d_gene: TRBD1; j_gene: TRBJ1-2; abundance: NA; v_gene: TRBV2; CDR3nt: TGTGCCAGCAGTGAAATGGGACAGGGCCAGGGTGGCTACACCTTC; CDR3aa: CASSEMGQGQGGYTF
d_gene: NA; j_gene: TRBJ1-5; abundance: NA; v_gene: TRBV24-1; CDR3nt: TGTGCCACCAGTGCTAGTCCGTTGGGGAGCAATCAGCCCCAGCATTTT; CDR3aa: CATSASPLGSNQPQHF
d_gene: TRBD1; j_gene: TRBJ1-2; abundance: NA; v_gene: TRBV5-6; CDR3nt: TGTGCCAGCAGTATATCACAGGGGAGGGATGGCTACACCTTC; CDR3aa: CASSISQGRDGYTF
d_gene: NA; j_gene: TRBJ1-5; abundance: NA; v_gene: TRBV10-2; CDR3nt: TGCGCCAGCAGTGAAAACGCCCGCTATCAGCCCCAGCATTTT; CDR3aa: CASSENARYQPQHF
d_gene: NA; j_gene: TRBJ1-5; abundance: NA; v_gene: TRBV6-5; CDR3nt: TGTGCCAGCGGTTCTACCCTTAATCAGCCCCAGCATTTT; CDR3aa: CASGSTLNQPQHF
d_gene: TRBD1; j_gene: TRBJ2-7; abundance: NA; v_gene: TRBV10-2; CDR3nt: TGCGCCAGCTCCTGGGACAGAGTAATAGTGGAGCAGTACTTC; CDR3aa: CASSWDRVIVEQYF
d_gene: TRBD1; j_gene: TRBJ1-2; abundance: NA; v_gene: TRBV7-9; CDR3nt: TGTGCCAGCAGCTTGATGACGGGACAGGGCTGGGGCTACACCTTC; CDR3aa: CASSLMTGQGWGYTF
d_gene: NA; j_gene: TRBJ1-4; abundance: NA; v_gene: TRBV9; CDR3nt: TGTGCCAGCAGCGCGCAAGGAACTAATGAAAAACTGTTTTTT; CDR3aa: CASSAQGTNEKLFF
d_gene: NA; j_gene: TRBJ1-2; abundance: once; v_gene: TRBV9; CDR3nt: TGTGCCAGCAGCATCGGGACTGACAACTATGGCTACACCTTC; CDR3aa: CASSIGTDNYGYTF
d_gene: NA; j_gene: TRBJ1-6; abundance: NA; v_gene: TRBV5-1; CDR3nt: TGCGCCAGCAGCTTGGAAGGGCCAGGGCAAAATTCACCCCTCCACTTT; CDR3aa: CASSLEGPGQNSPLHF
d_gene: NA; j_gene: TRBJ1-5; abundance: NA; v_gene: TRBV10-3; CDR3nt: TGTGCCATCAGTGGCGATGGGGCGCCGGGTCAGCCCCAGCATTTT; CDR3aa: CAISGDGAPGQPQHF
d_gene: NA; j_gene: TRBJ1-1; abundance: NA; v_gene: TRBV6-2/TRBV6-3; CDR3nt: TGTGCCAGCAGTTACGTGGCGGAGGCCAGTGAAGCTTTCTTT; CDR3aa: CASSYVAEASEAFF
d_gene: NA; j_gene: TRBJ1-6; abundance: NA; v_gene: TRBV10-2; CDR3nt: TGCGCCAGCAGTGAGGAGGGACCCTATAATTCACCCCTCCACTTT; CDR3aa: CASSEEGPYNSPLHF
d_gene: NA; j_gene: TRBJ2-4; abundance: NA; v_gene: TRBV2; CDR3nt: TGTGCCAGCAGTGAAACCGGGGGATTCGTCAAAAACATTCAGTACTTC; CDR3aa: CASSETGGFVKNIQYF
d_gene: NA; j_gene: TRBJ2-5; abundance: NA; v_gene: TRBV24-1; CDR3nt: TGTGCCACCAGTGATATGGGTACCTCGGGCGAGACCCAGTACTTC; CDR3aa: CATSDMGTSGETQYF
d_gene: NA; j_gene: TRBJ2-1; abundance: NA; v_gene: TRBV9; CDR3nt: TGTGCCAGCAGCTCCGACGAGTTCTACAATGAGCAGTTCTTC; CDR3aa: CASSSDEFYNEQFF
d_gene: NA; j_gene: TRBJ1-4; abundance: NA; v_gene: TRBV28; CDR3nt: TGTGCCAGCAGTTTATCGGGGTATGGGCGGGGGGAAAAACTGTTTTTT; CDR3aa: CASSLSGYGRGEKLFF
d_gene: NA; j_gene: TRBJ1-5; abundance: NA; v_gene: TRBV11-2; CDR3nt: TGTGCCAGCAGCCCGGGAGGGTTCGGGAATCAGCCCCAGCATTTT; CDR3aa: CASSPGGFGNQPQHF
d_gene: NA; j_gene: TRBJ1-2; abundance: NA; v_gene: TRBV2; CDR3nt: TGTGCCAGCAGTGAAAAACAGCATGGCTACACCTTC; CDR3aa: CASSEKQHGYTF
d_gene: NA; j_gene: TRBJ2-3; abundance: NA; v_gene: TRBV27; CDR3nt: TGTGCCAGCAGCCTACTAGCAAGGAAGCCAGATACGCAGTATTTT; CDR3aa: CASSLLARKPDTQYF
d_gene: TRBD1; j_gene: TRBJ2-7; abundance: once; v_gene: TRBV9; CDR3nt: TGTGCCAGCAGCAACCCCGGGACAGGGGACCACGAGCAGTACTTC; CDR3aa: CASSNPGTGDHEQYF
d_gene: NA; j_gene: TRBJ1-3; abundance: NA; v_gene: TRBV11-2; CDR3nt: TGTGCCAGCAGCTTAGATACGATGGTCTCTGGAAACACCATATATTTT; CDR3aa: CASSLDTMVSGNTIYF
d_gene: TRBD1; j_gene: TRBJ1-1; abundance: NA; v_gene: TRBV7-2; CDR3nt: TGTGCCAGCAGCTTAGGGACAGGGTACACTGAAGCTTTCTTT; CDR3aa: CASSLGTGYTEAFF
d_gene: TRBD1; j_gene: TRBJ2-7; abundance: NA; v_gene: TRBV7-2; CDR3nt: TGTGCCAGCAGCCCTAACAGGGGTTACGAGCAGTACTTC; CDR3aa: CASSPNRGYEQYF
d_gene: NA; j_gene: TRBJ1-1; abundance: NA; v_gene: TRBV6-6; CDR3nt: TGTGCCAGCAGCCCCCATGGGTCCACTGAAGCTTTCTTT; CDR3aa: CASSPHGSTEAFF
d_gene: TRBD1; j_gene: TRBJ1-1; abundance: NA; v_gene: TRBV20-1; CDR3nt: TGCAGTGTCAGGACAGGGGGCGAAGCTTTCTTT; CDR3aa: CSVRTGGEAFF
d_gene: NA; j_gene: TRBJ1-5; abundance: once; v_gene: TRBV6-2/TRBV6-3; CDR3nt: TGTGCCAGCAGCCTAGGCGTCAGCAATCAGCCCCAGCATTTT; CDR3aa: CASSLGVSNQPQHF
d_gene: TRBD1; j_gene: TRBJ2-1; abundance: NA; v_gene: TRBV9; CDR3nt: TGTGCCAGCAGCTTCCGACAGGGGGACGCGCCTCTCTTC; CDR3aa: CASSFRQGDAPLF
d_gene: TRBD1; j_gene: TRBJ1-6; abundance: NA; v_gene: TRBV30; CDR3nt: TGTGCCGGGCAGAGTCAGGGGGTGGAGAATTCACCCCTCCACTTT; CDR3aa: CAGQSQGVENSPLHF